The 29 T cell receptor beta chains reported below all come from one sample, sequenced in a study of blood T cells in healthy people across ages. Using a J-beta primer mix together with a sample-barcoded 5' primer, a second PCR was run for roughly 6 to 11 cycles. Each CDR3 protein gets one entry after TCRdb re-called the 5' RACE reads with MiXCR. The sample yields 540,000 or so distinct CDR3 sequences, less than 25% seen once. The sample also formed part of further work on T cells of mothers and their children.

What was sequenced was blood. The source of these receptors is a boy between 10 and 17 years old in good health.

CDR3 sequence (DNA): TGCAGTGCTAGACTGACGGGGAAGGATGAGCAGTTCTTC. Its translation is CSARLTGKDEQFF. The V call is TRBV20-1, the J call TRBJ2-1; D may be TRBD2 (5 bases). Looked up from germline, CDR1 is DFQATT and CDR2 is SNEGSKA (reference sequence). CDR3 length: 13 residues. The germline V and J ends were trimmed by 2 bases and 8 bases, with 13 bases remaining between them.

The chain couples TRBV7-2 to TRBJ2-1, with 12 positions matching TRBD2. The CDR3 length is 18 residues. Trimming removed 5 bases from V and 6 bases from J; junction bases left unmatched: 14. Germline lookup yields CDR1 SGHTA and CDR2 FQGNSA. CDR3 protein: CASSQVTSGRESRNEQFF. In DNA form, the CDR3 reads TGTGCCAGCAGCCAGGTGACTAGCGGGAGAGAGAGCCGCAATGAGCAGTTCTTC.

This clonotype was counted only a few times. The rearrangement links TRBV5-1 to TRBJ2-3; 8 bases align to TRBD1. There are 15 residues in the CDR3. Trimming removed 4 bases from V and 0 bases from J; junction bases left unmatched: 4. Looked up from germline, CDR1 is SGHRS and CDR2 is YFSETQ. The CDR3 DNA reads TGCGCCAGCAGCCTTGACAGGGGAAGCACAGATACGCAGTATTTT. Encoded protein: CASSLDRGSTDTQYF.

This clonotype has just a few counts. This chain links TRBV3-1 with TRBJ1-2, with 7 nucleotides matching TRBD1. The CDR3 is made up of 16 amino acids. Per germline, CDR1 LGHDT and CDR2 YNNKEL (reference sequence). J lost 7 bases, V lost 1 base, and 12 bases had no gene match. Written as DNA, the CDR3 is TGTGCCAGCAGCCAAGTTGAGAACAGGGGCCCGGGTGGCTACACCTTC. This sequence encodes CASSQVENRGPGGYTF.

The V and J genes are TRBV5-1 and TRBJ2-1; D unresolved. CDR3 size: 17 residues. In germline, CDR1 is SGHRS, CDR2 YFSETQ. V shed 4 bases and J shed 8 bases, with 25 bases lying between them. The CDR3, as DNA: TGCGCCAGCAGCCCGGACCCCAGGTCCGCTCCTTTGGATGAGCAGTTCTTC. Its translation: CASSPDPRSAPLDEQFF.

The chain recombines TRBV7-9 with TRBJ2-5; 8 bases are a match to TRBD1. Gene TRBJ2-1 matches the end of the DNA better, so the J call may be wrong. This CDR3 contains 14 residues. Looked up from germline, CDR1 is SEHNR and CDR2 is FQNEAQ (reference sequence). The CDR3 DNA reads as TGTGCCAGCAGCCAAGCCTCAGGACAGGGCGGGCAGTTCTTC. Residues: CASSQASGQGGQFF.

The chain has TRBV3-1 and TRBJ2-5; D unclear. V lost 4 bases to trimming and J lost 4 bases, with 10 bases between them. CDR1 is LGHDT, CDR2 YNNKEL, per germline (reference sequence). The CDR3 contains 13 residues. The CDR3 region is CASSPAVGETQYF. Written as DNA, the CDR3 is TGTGCCAGCAGCCCCGCGGTCGGAGAGACCCAGTACTTC.

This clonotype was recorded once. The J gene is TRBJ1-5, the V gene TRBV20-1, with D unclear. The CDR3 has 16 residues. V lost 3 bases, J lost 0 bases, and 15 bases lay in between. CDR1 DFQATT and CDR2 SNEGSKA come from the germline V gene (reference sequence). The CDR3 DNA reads TGCAGTGCTAGTGTGGCGGGGATTTATAGCAATCAGCCCCAGCATTTT. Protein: CSASVAGIYSNQPQHF.

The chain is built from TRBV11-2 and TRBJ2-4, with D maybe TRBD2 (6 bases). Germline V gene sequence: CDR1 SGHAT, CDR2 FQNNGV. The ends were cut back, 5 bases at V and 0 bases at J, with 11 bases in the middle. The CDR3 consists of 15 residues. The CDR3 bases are TGTGCCAGCAGCGGCTTGCGGGGAGCCAAAAACATTCAGTACTTC. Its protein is CASSGLRGAKNIQYF.

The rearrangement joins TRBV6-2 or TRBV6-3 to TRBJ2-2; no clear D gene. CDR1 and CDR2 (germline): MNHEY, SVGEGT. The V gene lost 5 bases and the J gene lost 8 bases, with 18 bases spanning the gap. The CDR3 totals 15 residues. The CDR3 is CASSRLALKMGELFF. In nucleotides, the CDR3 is TGTGCCAGCAGTCGCCTGGCTCTGAAAATGGGGGAGCTGTTTTTT.

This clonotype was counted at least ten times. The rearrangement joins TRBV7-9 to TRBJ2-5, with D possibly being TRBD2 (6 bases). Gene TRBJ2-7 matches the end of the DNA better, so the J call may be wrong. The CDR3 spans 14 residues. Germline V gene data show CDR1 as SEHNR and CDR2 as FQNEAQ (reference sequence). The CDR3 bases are TGTGCCAGCAGCTCCCGGGACTTCCCCTACGAGCAGTACTTC. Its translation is CASSSRDFPYEQYF.

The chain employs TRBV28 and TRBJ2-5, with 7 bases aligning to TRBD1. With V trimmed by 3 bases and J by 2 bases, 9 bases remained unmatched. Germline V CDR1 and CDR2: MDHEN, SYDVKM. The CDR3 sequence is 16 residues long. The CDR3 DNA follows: TGTGCCAGCAGTTTGCTTAAGGGACAGCCACAAGAGACCCAGTACTTC. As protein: CASSLLKGQPQETQYF.

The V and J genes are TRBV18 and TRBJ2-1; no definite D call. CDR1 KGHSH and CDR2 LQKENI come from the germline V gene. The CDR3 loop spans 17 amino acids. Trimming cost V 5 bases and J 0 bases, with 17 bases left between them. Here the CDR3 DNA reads TGTGCCAGCTCATCGGCTGTTAGTGGTAGCTCCTACAATGAGCAGTTCTTC. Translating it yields CASSSAVSGSSYNEQFF.

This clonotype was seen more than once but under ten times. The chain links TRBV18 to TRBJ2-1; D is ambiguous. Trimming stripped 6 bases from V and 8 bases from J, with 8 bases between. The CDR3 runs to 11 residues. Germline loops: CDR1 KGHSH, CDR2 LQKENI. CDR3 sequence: CASSKIHEQFF. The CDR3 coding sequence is TGTGCCAGCTCGAAGATACATGAGCAGTTCTTC.

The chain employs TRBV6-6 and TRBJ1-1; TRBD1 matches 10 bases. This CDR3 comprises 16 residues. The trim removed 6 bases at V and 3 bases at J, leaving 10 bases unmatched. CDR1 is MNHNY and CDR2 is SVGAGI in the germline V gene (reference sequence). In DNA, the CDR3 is TGTGCCAGCAGGGCCCGGGACAGGGGAGGGTACACTGAAGCTTTCTTT. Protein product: CASRARDRGGYTEAFF.

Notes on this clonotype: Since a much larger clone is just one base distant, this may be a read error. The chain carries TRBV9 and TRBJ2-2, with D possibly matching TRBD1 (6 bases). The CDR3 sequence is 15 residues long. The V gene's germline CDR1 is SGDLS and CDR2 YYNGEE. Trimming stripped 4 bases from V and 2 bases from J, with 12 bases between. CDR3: CASSQGQINTGELFF. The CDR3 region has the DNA TGTGCCAGCAGCCAAGGACAGATCAACACCGGGGAGCTGTTTTTT.

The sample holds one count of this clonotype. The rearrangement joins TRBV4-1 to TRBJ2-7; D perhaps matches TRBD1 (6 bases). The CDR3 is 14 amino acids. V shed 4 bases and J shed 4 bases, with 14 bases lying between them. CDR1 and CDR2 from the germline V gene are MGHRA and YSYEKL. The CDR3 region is CASSPSGTLYEQYF. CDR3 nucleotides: TGCGCCAGCAGCCCTTCCGGGACACTTTACGAGCAGTACTTC.

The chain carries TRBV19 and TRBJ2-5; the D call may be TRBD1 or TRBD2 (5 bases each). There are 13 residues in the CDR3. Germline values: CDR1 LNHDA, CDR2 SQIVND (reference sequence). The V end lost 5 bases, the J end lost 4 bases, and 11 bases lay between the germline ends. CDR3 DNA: TGTGCCAGTAGTTCGACTGGGGGAGAGACCCAGTACTTC. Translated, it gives CASSSTGGETQYF.

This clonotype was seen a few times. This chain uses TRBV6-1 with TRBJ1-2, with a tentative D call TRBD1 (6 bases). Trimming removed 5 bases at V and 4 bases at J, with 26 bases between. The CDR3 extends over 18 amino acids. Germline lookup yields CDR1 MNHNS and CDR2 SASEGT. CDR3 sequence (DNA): TGTGCCAGCAGTCCCTCCAATATGCAGGGGAGGGTCTTCTATGGCTACACCTTC. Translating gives CASSPSNMQGRVFYGYTF.

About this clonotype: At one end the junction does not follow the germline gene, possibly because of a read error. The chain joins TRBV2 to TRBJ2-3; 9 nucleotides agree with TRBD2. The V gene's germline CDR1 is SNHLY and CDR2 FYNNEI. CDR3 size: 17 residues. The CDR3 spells CASRTLAGTLSTDTPYF. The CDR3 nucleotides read TGTGCCAGCAGAACTCTAGCGGGGACCTTAAGCACAGATACGCCGTATTTT.

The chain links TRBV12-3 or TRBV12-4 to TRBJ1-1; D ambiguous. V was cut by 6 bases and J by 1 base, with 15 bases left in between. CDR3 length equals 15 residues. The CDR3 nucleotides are TGTGCCAGCAGGAAGGGTTATAGGTCGAACACTGAAGCTTTCTTT. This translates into CASRKGYRSNTEAFF.

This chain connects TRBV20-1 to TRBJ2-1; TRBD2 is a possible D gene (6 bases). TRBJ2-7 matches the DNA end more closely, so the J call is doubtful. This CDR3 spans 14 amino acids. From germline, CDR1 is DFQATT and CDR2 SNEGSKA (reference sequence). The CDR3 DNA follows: TGCAGTGCTAGAGATCGGGGAGGTCCCTACGAGCAGTACTTC. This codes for CSARDRGGPYEQYF.

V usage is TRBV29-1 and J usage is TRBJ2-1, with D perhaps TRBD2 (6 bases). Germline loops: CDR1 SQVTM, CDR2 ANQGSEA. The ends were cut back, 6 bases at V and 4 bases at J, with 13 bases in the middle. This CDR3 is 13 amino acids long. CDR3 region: CSVSGLLYNEQFF. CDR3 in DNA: TGCAGCGTGTCGGGACTTCTATACAATGAGCAGTTCTTC.

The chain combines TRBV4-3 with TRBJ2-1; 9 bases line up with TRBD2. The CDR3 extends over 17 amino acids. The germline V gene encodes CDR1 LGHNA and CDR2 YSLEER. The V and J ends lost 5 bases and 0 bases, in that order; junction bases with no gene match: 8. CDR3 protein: CASSTGTSHSSYNEQFF. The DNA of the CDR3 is TGCGCCAGCAGCACCGGGACTAGCCATAGCTCCTACAATGAGCAGTTCTTC.

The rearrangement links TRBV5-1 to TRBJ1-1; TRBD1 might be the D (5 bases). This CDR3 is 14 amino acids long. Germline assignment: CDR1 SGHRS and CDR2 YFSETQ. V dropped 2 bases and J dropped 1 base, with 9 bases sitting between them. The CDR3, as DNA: TGCGCCAGCAGCTTAGAGACAGAGAACACTGAAGCTTTCTTT. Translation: CASSLETENTEAFF. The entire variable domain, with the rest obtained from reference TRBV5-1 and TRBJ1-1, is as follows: KAGVTQTPRYLIKTRGQQVTLSCSPISGHRSVSWYQQTPGQGLQFLFEYFSETQRNKGNFPGRFSGRQFSNSRSEMNVSTLELGDSALYLCASSLETENTEAFFGQGTRLTVV.

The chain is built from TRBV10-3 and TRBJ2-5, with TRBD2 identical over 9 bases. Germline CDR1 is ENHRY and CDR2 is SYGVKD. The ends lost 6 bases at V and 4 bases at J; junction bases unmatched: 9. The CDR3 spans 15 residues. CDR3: CAIRSGGTSRETQYF. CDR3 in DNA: TGTGCCATCAGATCAGGGGGGACTAGCAGAGAGACCCAGTACTTC.

DNA for the CDR3: TGTGCCAGCAGTTACTCGGGCGGGAACTCCTACGAGCAGTACTTC. Encoded protein: CASSYSGGNSYEQYF. The chain links TRBV6-2 or TRBV6-3 to TRBJ2-7; maybe TRBD2 (6 bases). V lost 0 bases and J lost 0, with 9 bases in between. Germline-derived CDR1 and CDR2 are MNHEY and SVGEGT. This CDR3 region has 15 residues.

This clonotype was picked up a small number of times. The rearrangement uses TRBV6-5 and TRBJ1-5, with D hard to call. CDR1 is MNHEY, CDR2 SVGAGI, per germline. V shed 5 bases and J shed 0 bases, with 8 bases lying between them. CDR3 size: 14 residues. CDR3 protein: CASSTLTSNQPQHF. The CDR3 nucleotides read TGTGCCAGCAGTACCCTGACTAGCAATCAGCCCCAGCATTTT.

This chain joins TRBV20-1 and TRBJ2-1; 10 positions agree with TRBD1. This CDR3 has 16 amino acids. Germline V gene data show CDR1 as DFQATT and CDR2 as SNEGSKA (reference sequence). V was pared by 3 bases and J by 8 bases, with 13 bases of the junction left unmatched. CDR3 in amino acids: CSARGPGDRGYYEQFF. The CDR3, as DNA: TGCAGTGCTAGGGGACCGGGGGACAGGGGATATTATGAGCAGTTCTTC.